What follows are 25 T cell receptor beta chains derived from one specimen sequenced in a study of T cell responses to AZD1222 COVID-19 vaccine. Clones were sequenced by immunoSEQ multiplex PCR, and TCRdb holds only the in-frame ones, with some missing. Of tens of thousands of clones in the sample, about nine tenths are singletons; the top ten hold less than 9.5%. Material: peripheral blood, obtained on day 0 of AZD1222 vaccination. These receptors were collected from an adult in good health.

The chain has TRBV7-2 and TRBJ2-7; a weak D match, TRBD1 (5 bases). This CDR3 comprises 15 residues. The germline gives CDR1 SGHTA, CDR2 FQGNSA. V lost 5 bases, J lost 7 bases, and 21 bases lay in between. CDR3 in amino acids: CASSPRLLKSGEQYF. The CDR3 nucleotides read TGTGCCAGCAGCCCTCGACTTCTCAAGTCAGGGGAGCAGTACTTC.

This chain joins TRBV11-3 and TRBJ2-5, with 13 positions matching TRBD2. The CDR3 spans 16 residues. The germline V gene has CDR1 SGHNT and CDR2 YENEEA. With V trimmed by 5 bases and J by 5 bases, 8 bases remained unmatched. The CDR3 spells CASSTRLAGGRETQYF. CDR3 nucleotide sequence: TGTGCCAGCAGCACGCGACTAGCGGGAGGAAGGGAGACCCAGTACTTC. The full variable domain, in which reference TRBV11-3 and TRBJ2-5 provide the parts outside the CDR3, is EAGVVQSPRYKIIEKKQPVAFWCNPISGHNTLYWYLQNLGQGPELLIRYENEEAVDDSQLPKDRFSAERLKGVDSTLKIQPAELGDSAVYLCASSTRLAGGRETQYFGPGTRLLVL.

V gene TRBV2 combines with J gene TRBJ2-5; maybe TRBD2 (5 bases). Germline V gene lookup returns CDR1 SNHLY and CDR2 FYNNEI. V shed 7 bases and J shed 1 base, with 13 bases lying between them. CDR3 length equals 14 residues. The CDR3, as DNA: TGTGCCAGCACCGAACTGACTACCCAAGAGACCCAGTACTTC. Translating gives CASTELTTQETQYF.

The CDR3 bases are TGTGCCAGCAGCCCATCTAGGGCAGCCCAAGAGACCCAGTACTTC. It translates to CASSPSRAAQETQYF. The V call is TRBV7-2, the J call TRBJ2-5; no clear D gene. The V gene's germline CDR1 is SGHTA and CDR2 FQGNSA. The germline V and J ends were trimmed by 5 bases and 1 base, with 14 bases remaining between them. This CDR3 is built from 15 residues.

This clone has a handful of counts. The CDR3 DNA reads as TGCAGCGTTACACAACGGACTAGTGGTTTGGATGAGCAGTTCTTC. The encoded protein is CSVTQRTSGLDEQFF. This sequence joins TRBV29-1 and TRBJ2-1; TRBD2 aligns across 7 bases. The CDR3 spans 15 residues. Looked up from germline, CDR1 is SQVTM and CDR2 is ANQGSEA. J was trimmed by 8 bases and V by 5 bases; bases with no gene match: 15.

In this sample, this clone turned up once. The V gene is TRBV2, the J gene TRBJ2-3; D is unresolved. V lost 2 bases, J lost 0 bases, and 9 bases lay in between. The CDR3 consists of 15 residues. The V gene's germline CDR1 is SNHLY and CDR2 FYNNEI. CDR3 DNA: TGTGCCAGCAGTGAAATGGGGATAAGCACAGATACGCAGTATTTT. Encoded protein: CASSEMGISTDTQYF.

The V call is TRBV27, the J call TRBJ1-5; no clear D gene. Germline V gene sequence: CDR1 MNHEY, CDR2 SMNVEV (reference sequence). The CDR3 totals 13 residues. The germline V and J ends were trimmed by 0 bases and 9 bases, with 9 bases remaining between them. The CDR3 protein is CASSLSRDGPQHF. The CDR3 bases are TGTGCCAGCAGTTTATCTCGCGACGGGCCCCAGCATTTT.

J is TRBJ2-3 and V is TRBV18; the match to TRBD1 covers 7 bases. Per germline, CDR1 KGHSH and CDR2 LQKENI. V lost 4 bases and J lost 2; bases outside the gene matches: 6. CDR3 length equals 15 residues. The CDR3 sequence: CASSQRGLNTDTQYF. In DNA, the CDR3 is TGTGCCAGCTCACAAAGGGGGCTCAACACAGATACGCAGTATTTT.

CDR3 coding DNA: TGTGCCAGCTGTATGGTCGGCGGTTATGGCTACACCTTC. Protein product: CASCMVGGYGYTF. The chain combines TRBV7-8 with TRBJ1-2, with D unclear. Germline-derived CDR1 and CDR2 are SGHVS and FQNEAQ. V lost 8 bases, J lost 5 bases, and 15 bases lay in between. This CDR3 is built from 13 residues.

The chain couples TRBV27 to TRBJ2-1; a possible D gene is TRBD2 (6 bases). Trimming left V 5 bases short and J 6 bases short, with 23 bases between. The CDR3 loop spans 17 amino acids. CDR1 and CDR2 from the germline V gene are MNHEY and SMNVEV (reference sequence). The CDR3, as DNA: TGTGCCAGCAGTGCACTGGGGACTTCTCAAGGGGTCAATGAGCAGTTCTTC. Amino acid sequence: CASSALGTSQGVNEQFF.

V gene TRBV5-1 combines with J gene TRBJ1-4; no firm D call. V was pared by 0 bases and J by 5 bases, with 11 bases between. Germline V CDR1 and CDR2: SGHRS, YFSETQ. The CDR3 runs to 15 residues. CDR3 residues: CASSLVLGQNEKLFF. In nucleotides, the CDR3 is TGCGCCAGCAGCTTGGTCTTAGGGCAAAATGAAAAACTGTTTTTT.

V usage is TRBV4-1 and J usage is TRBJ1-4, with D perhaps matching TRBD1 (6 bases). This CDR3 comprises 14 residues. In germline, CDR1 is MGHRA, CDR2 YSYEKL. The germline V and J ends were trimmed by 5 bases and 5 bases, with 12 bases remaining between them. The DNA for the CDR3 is TGCGCCAGCAGCTTGGGACAAACCAATGAAAAACTGTTTTTT. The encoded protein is CASSLGQTNEKLFF.

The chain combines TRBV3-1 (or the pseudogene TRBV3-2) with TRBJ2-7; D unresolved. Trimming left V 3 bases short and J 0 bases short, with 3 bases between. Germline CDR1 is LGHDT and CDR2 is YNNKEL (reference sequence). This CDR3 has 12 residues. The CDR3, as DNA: TGTGCCAGCAGCCACTTCTCCTACGAGCAGTACTTC. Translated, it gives CASSHFSYEQYF.

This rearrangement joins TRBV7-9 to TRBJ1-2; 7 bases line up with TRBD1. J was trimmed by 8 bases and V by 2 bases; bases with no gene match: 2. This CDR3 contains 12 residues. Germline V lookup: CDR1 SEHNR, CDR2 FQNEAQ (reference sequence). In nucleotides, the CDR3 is TGTGCCAGCAGCTTACAGGGGGAGGGCTACACCTTC. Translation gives CASSLQGEGYTF. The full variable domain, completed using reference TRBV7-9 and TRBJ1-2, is DTGVSQNPRHKITKRGQNVTFRCDPISEHNRLYWYRQTLGQGPEFLTYFQNEAQLEKSRLLSDRFSAERPKGSFSTLEIQRTEQGDSAMYLCASSLQGEGYTFGSGTRLTVV.

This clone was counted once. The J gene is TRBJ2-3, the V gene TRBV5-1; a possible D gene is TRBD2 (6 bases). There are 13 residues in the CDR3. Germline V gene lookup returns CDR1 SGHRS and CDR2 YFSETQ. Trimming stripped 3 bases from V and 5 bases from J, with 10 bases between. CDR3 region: CASSSTGLDTQYF. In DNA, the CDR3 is TGCGCCAGCAGCTCGACGGGACTAGATACGCAGTATTTT.

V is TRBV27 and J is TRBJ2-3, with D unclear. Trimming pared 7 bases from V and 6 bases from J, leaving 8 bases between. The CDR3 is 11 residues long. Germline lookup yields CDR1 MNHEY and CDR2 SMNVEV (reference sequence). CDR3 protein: CASMGPDTQYF. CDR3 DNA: TGTGCCAGCATGGGTCCGGATACGCAGTATTTT.

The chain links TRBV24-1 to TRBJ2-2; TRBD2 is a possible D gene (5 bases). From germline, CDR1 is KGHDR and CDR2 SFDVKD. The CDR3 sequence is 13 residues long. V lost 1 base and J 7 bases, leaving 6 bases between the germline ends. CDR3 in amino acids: CATSDLADGELFF. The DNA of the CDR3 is TGTGCCACCAGTGATTTAGCGGACGGGGAGCTGTTTTTT.

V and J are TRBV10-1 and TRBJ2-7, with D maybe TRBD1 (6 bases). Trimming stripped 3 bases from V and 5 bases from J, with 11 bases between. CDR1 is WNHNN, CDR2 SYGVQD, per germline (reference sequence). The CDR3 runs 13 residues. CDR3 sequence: CASSETGFDEQYF. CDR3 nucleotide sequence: TGCGCCAGCAGTGAAACAGGGTTCGACGAGCAGTACTTC.

This CDR3 is CASSEGRARVETQYF. CDR3 coding DNA: TGTGCCAGCAGTGAAGGGAGAGCCAGGGTAGAGACCCAGTACTTC. The chain joins TRBV25-1 to TRBJ2-5, with D perhaps being TRBD1 or TRBD2 (5 bases each). The CDR3 loop spans 15 amino acids. Germline V lookup: CDR1 MGHDK, CDR2 SYGVNS. V lost 2 bases and J lost 4, with 14 bases in between.

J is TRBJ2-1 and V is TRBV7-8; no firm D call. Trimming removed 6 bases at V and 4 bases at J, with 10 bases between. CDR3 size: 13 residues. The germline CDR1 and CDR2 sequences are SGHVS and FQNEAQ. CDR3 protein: CASSHALYNEQFF. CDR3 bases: TGTGCCAGCAGTCACGCGTTATACAATGAGCAGTTCTTC.

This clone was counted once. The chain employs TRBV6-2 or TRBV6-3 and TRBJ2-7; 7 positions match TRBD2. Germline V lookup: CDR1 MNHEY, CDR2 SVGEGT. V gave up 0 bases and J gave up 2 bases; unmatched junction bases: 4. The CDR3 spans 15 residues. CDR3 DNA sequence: TGTGCCAGCAGTTACTCGGGGGAGGGCCCCTACGAGCAGTACTTC. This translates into CASSYSGEGPYEQYF.

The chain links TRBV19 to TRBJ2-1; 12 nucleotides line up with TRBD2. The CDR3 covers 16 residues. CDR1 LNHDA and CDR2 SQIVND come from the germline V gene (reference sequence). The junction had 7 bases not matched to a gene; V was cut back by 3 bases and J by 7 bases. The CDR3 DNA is TGTGCCAGTAGTATCCAACTAGCGGGAGGTAGGAATGAGCAGTTCTTC. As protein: CASSIQLAGGRNEQFF. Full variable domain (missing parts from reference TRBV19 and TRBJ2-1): DGGITQSPKYLFRKEGQNVTLSCEQNLNHDAMYWYRQDPGQGLRLIYYSQIVNDFQKGDIAEGYSVSREKKESFPLTVTSAQKNPTAFYLCASSIQLAGGRNEQFFGPGTRLTVL.

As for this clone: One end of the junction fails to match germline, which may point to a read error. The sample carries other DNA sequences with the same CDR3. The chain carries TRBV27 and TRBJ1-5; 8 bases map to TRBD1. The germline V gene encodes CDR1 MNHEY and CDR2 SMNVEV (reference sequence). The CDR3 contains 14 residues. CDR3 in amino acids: CASSPGQGWEPQHF. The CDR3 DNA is TGTGCCAGCAGCCCCGGACAGGGTTGGGAGCCTCAGCATTTT.

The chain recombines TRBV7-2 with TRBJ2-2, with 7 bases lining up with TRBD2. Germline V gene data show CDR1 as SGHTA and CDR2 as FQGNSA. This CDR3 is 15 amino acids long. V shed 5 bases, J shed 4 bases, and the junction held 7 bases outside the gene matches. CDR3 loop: CASSTRLAGTGELFF. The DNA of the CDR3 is TGTGCCAGCAGCACCCGACTAGCCGGCACCGGGGAGCTGTTTTTT.

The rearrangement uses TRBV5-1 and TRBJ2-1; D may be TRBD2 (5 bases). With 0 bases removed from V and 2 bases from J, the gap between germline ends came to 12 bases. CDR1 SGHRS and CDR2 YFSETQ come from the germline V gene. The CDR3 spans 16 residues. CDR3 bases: TGCGCCAGCAGCTTGGGTCCAGCGGCTCCCTACAATGAGCAGTTCTTC. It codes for CASSLGPAAPYNEQFF.